This note documents a single TCR beta chain sequence. The data were obtained in a study of blood T cell repertoires in COVID-19. V lost 7 bases and J 1 base, leaving 13 bases between the germline ends. The germline gives CDR1 SEHNR, CDR2 FQNEAQ (reference sequence). This CDR3 contains 14 residues. Profiled with immunoSEQ multiplex PCR; TCRdb holds only in-frame clones, not every one. The data show some 320,000 clones, 90% seen once. The V and J genes are TRBV7-9 and TRBJ1-1, with D perhaps matching TRBD1 (6 bases). Input material: PBMCs or T cells enriched from blood (not recorded which). The source of this sequence is a man in his fifties or sixties who had recovered from COVID-19. The CDR3 region is CASTPGEGNTEAFF. The CDR3 DNA reads as TGTGCCAGCACCCCAGGGGAGGGGAACACTGAAGCTTTCTTT.